The clone carrying this T cell receptor (beta chain) was counted only a few times. Its antigen is as yet unknown. This entry belongs to a study of T-cell reconstitution after alpha-beta-depleted transplantation in children. Preparation of the TCRbeta library used unique molecular identifiers. TCRdb analysed the PCR reads with MiXCR anew, one entry per CDR3 protein. In the table there are some 350,000 distinct CDR3 sequences, roughly 17% of which are singletons. Findings and caveats of the study: It was surviving recipient T cells and thymic progenitors that gave some patients high TCRbeta diversity at day 60. The main origin of T-cell counts and diversity one year after transplant was newly produced T cells. Reported findings indicate that, about two months after transplant, alpha-beta T cells came from several hundred expanded clones, which were derived from non-depleted graft cells.

The CDR3 has 13 amino acids. With V trimmed by 6 bases and J by 4 bases, 4 bases remained unmatched. Germline CDR1 LGHNA, CDR2 YNFKEQ. This chain joins TRBV4-2 and TRBJ2-7; 9 bases align to TRBD2. Specimen: PBMCs, mostly from graft donor cells, collected 360 days after TCRalphabeta/CD19-depleted stem cell transplant. The origin of this receptor is a male patient between 2 and 15 years old who had a stem cell transplant for acute lymphoblastic leukemia, so the T cells may come from the graft donor. CDR3 in DNA: TGTGCCAGCAGAAGCGGGAGGCGGTACGAGCAGTACTTC. Amino acids: CASRSGRRYEQYF.